These T cell receptor beta chains were read from a single sample in a study of blood T cell repertoires in COVID-19. Sequenced by immunoSEQ multiplex PCR; TCRdb stores in-frame clones only, minus some. In the table there are about 94,000 clones, 80% of which are singletons. The sample comprised peripheral blood. Source of these receptors: a human donor in a cohort sampled during active COVID-19. CDR3s include the opening cysteine and the closing phenylalanine or tryptophan. The D gene is left open where the match is weak. Where a row states a size, it is once, few, many or the class of an expanded clone; other rows omit it.

size: -; D: -; J: TRBJ2-1; V: TRBV5-4; DNA: TGTGCCAGCAGCTTTTCGCGGATCTCGTACAATGAGCAGTTCTTC; CDR3: CASSFSRISYNEQFF
size: -; D: TRBD2; J: TRBJ2-1; V: TRBV5-1; DNA: TGCGCCAGCAGCACCCCCGGGACTAGCGGGAGGAGTTCCTACAATGAGCAGTTCTTC; CDR3: CASSTPGTSGRSSYNEQFF
size: -; D: -; J: TRBJ2-5; V: TRBV5-1; DNA: TGCGCCAGCAGCTGGACAGAAGAGACCCAGTACTTC; CDR3: CASSWTEETQYF
size: -; D: TRBD1; J: TRBJ2-7; V: TRBV28; DNA: TGTGCCAGCAGGGGGGCCGGGACAGGGAGCAACGAGCAGTACTTC; CDR3: CASRGAGTGSNEQYF
size: -; D: -; J: TRBJ1-4; V: TRBV15; DNA: TGTGCCACCAGCAGGAAAGGGGTCGGCGATGAAAAACTGTTTTTT; CDR3: CATSRKGVGDEKLFF
size: -; D: -; J: TRBJ2-2; V: TRBV7-7; DNA: TGTGCCAGCAGCTCCGGGACTCTGTACACCGGGGAGCTGTTTTTT; CDR3: CASSSGTLYTGELFF
size: -; D: TRBD2; J: TRBJ2-5; V: TRBV3-1/TRBV3-2; DNA: TGTGCCAGCAGCCAGTTACTAGCGGGAGGGCCGGAGACCCAGTACTTC; CDR3: CASSQLLAGGPETQYF
size: few; D: TRBD2; J: TRBJ2-1; V: TRBV2; DNA: TGTGCCAGCAGGGCCACTAGCGGACGAGAGAATGAGCAGTTCTTC; CDR3: CASRATSGRENEQFF
size: -; D: TRBD1; J: TRBJ1-5; V: TRBV27; DNA: TGTGCCAGCAGTATGACAGGGGGCCAGGACAATCAGCCCCAGCATTTT; CDR3: CASSMTGGQDNQPQHF
size: -; D: TRBD1; J: TRBJ2-5; V: TRBV5-1; DNA: TGCGCCAGCTCCCGGGACAGGGGAGGGTTGGCAGAGACCCAGTACTTC; CDR3: CASSRDRGGLAETQYF
size: -; D: TRBD2; J: TRBJ2-1; V: TRBV13; DNA: TGTGCCAGCAGCTTAGCGGGACTAGCGGTTAACAATGAGCAGTTCTTC; CDR3: CASSLAGLAVNNEQFF
size: -; D: TRBD2; J: TRBJ2-3; V: TRBV5-4; DNA: TGTGCCAGCAGCCTTAGCGGGAGGGCGGGAGATACGCAGTATTTT; CDR3: CASSLSGRAGDTQYF
size: -; D: TRBD2; J: TRBJ2-7; V: TRBV4-1; DNA: TGCGCCAGCAGCCGGGGAGCGGGAGTCGGTTCCTACGAGCAGTACTTC; CDR3: CASSRGAGVGSYEQYF
size: -; D: TRBD1; J: TRBJ1-6; V: TRBV7-2; DNA: TGTGCCAGCAGCCCATGGACAGGGGCGGGGAATTCACCCCTCCACTTT; CDR3: CASSPWTGAGNSPLHF
size: -; D: TRBD2; J: TRBJ2-7; V: TRBV19; DNA: TGTGCCAGTAGAGTCCGGGGCGGGAGTGTCGAGCAGTACTTC; CDR3: CASRVRGGSVEQYF
size: -; D: -; J: TRBJ2-5; V: TRBV5-1; DNA: TGCGCCAGCAGCGGGGGGACGGTTGAGACCCAGTACTTC; CDR3: CASSGGTVETQYF
size: -; D: TRBD2; J: TRBJ2-7; V: TRBV12-5; DNA: TGTGCTAGTGGTTCTAGCGGGTCCTACGAGCAGTACTTC; CDR3: CASGSSGSYEQYF
size: -; D: TRBD1; J: TRBJ2-5; V: TRBV7-8; DNA: TGTGCCAGCAGCATAGACAGGGGGCGAGAGACCCAGTACTTC; CDR3: CASSIDRGRETQYF
size: -; D: -; J: TRBJ2-5; V: TRBV7-2; DNA: TGTGCCAGCAGTCAAACAGGGATAGAGACCCAGTACTTC; CDR3: CASSQTGIETQYF
size: few; D: TRBD2; J: TRBJ2-1; V: TRBV7-3; DNA: TGTGCCAGCAGCCCGCACGGGACTAGAACCAATGAGCAGTTCTTC; CDR3: CASSPHGTRTNEQFF
size: -; D: -; J: TRBJ2-7; V: TRBV6-5; DNA: TGTGCCAGCAGTTACCAACCCAGCGCTACCTACGAGCAGTACTTC; CDR3: CASSYQPSATYEQYF
size: -; D: TRBD1; J: TRBJ1-2; V: TRBV28; DNA: TGTGCCAGCAACTTACAGGGGGTCTATGGCTACACCTTC; CDR3: CASNLQGVYGYTF
size: -; D: -; J: TRBJ1-2; V: TRBV12-3/TRBV12-4; DNA: TGTGCCAGCAGTTTTCTTCCGGACTATGGCTACACCTTC; CDR3: CASSFLPDYGYTF
size: few; D: -; J: TRBJ1-2; V: TRBV4-2; DNA: TGTGCCAGCAGCCAAGATGTGGGGCAGGGCGGCTATGGCTACACCTTC; CDR3: CASSQDVGQGGYGYTF
size: -; D: TRBD2; J: TRBJ2-7; V: TRBV19; DNA: TGTGCCAGTAGTAGTCGTCGGGGGGGATCCTACGAGCAGTACTTC; CDR3: CASSSRRGGSYEQYF
size: -; D: TRBD1; J: TRBJ2-7; V: TRBV6-5; DNA: TGTGCCAGCAGTTTGACAGGGGGTCGCTACGAGCAGTACTTC; CDR3: CASSLTGGRYEQYF
size: once; D: TRBD2; J: TRBJ2-5; V: TRBV5-1; DNA: TGCGCCAGCAGCCCAGACTTAGCGGGTCGGCAAGGGGAGACCCAGTACTTC; CDR3: CASSPDLAGRQGETQYF
size: -; D: -; J: TRBJ2-7; V: TRBV3-1/TRBV3-2; DNA: TGTGCCAGCACCAACTCCTACGAGCAGTACTTC; CDR3: CASTNSYEQYF
size: -; D: TRBD1; J: TRBJ2-1; V: TRBV14; DNA: TGTGCCAGCAGCCGACAGGGCCCCTACAATGAGCAGTTCTTC; CDR3: CASSRQGPYNEQFF
size: once; D: -; J: TRBJ1-2; V: TRBV19; DNA: TGTGCCAGTAGTCCCCTGACACTCTCCTATGGCTACACCTTC; CDR3: CASSPLTLSYGYTF
size: -; D: TRBD2; J: TRBJ2-3; V: TRBV7-9; DNA: TGTGCCAGCAGCAAGGGACTAGCGGGAGGGCCAGCGCACACGGCAGATACGCAGTATTTT; CDR3: CASSKGLAGGPAHTADTQYF
size: -; D: -; J: TRBJ2-1; V: TRBV11-2; DNA: TGTGCCAGCAGCTTGACGGGAGTACCCTACAATGAGCAGTTCTTC; CDR3: CASSLTGVPYNEQFF
size: few; D: TRBD1; J: TRBJ1-2; V: TRBV5-4; DNA: TGTGCCAGCAGCCCTTCACAGGGGGCTTATGGCTACACCTTC; CDR3: CASSPSQGAYGYTF
size: few; D: -; J: TRBJ2-7; V: TRBV5-3; DNA: TGTGCCAGAAGCCGGACTGGCCCCAGCTCCTACGAGCAGTACTTC; CDR3: CARSRTGPSSYEQYF
size: -; D: TRBD1; J: TRBJ1-5; V: TRBV19; DNA: TGTGCCAGTAGTACTCGACAGGGACCCAATCAGCCCCAGCATTTT; CDR3: CASSTRQGPNQPQHF
size: -; D: -; J: TRBJ1-2; V: TRBV4-1; DNA: TGCGCCAGCAGCCAAGATCCCGGCCGGGACTCGTATGGCTACACCTTC; CDR3: CASSQDPGRDSYGYTF
size: -; D: TRBD1; J: TRBJ2-7; V: TRBV7-9; DNA: TGTGCCAGCAGCTTGACAGGGACGGGGATCGACGAGCAGTACTTC; CDR3: CASSLTGTGIDEQYF
size: -; D: TRBD1; J: TRBJ1-1; V: TRBV7-6; DNA: TGTGCCAGCAGCGCAGAGGTGACAGGGACTGAAGCTTTCTTT; CDR3: CASSAEVTGTEAFF
size: -; D: TRBD1; J: TRBJ1-1; V: TRBV28; DNA: TGTGCCAGCAGCCAACCGGGACAGTCGACTGAAGCTTTCTTT; CDR3: CASSQPGQSTEAFF
size: -; D: TRBD1; J: TRBJ2-7; V: TRBV15; DNA: TGTGCCACCAGCAGGGCCCGGGACAGGGCCTCCGAGCAGTACTTC; CDR3: CATSRARDRASEQYF
size: -; D: TRBD2; J: TRBJ2-5; V: TRBV20-1; DNA: TGCAGTGCTAGTAGGGGTACTAGCGTGGAAGAGACCCAGTACTTC; CDR3: CSASRGTSVEETQYF
size: -; D: -; J: TRBJ1-1; V: TRBV30; DNA: TGTGCCCGAGACAGGTTGAACACTGAAGCTTTCTTT; CDR3: CARDRLNTEAFF
size: once; D: TRBD1; J: TRBJ1-5; V: TRBV7-2; DNA: TGTGCCAGCAGCCAGGGGGCGGGGAAAAATCAGCCCCAGCATTTT; CDR3: CASSQGAGKNQPQHF
size: -; D: TRBD2; J: TRBJ2-7; V: TRBV2; DNA: TGTGCCAGCAATAGCGGGAGCACCTACGAGCAGTACTTC; CDR3: CASNSGSTYEQYF
size: -; D: TRBD1; J: TRBJ2-7; V: TRBV6-1; DNA: TGTGCCAGCAGTGAAGCGACTGGACAGGGAGTCTACGAGCAGTACTTC; CDR3: CASSEATGQGVYEQYF
size: -; D: TRBD1; J: TRBJ1-1; V: TRBV9; DNA: TGTGCCAGCAGCGTAGTGTCAGGGGGATTAACTGAAGCTTTCTTT; CDR3: CASSVVSGGLTEAFF